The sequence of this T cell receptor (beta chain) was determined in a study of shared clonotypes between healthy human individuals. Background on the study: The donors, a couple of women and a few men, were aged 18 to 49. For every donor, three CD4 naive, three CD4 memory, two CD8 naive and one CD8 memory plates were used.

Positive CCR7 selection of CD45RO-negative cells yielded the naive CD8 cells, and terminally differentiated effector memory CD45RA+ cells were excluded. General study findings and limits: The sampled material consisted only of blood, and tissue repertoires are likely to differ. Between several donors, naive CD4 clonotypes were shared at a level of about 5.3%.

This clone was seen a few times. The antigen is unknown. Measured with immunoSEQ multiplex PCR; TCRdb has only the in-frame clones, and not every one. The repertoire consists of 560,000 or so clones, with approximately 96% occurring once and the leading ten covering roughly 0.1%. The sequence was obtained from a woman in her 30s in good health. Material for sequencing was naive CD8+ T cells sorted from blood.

CDR3 amino acids: CASSDTQYF. CDR3 bases: TGTGCCAGCTCAGATACGCAGTATTTT. The chain recombines TRBV18 with TRBJ2-3; D is uncertain. V was clipped by 5 bases and J by 6 bases, with 0 bases between them. There are 9 residues in the CDR3. Germline values: CDR1 KGHSH, CDR2 LQKENI.